Following are 9 T cell receptor beta chains from one sample sequenced in a study of shared clonotypes between healthy human individuals. Clones were sequenced by immunoSEQ multiplex PCR, and TCRdb holds only the in-frame ones, with some missing. There are 900,000 to 1,200,000 clones in the sample; 78% occur only once, and roughly 0.55% lies in the top ten. Sequences were obtained from memory CD4+ T cells from PBMCs. Noted subset: CD45RA-negative fraction. The receptors were gathered from a man between 18 and 35 years old in good health. Some clones in this sample may be carry-over from other donors' samples.

This clone has only a few counts. Other DNA sequences in the sample encode the same CDR3. The chain is built from TRBV18 and TRBJ1-5; no reliable D call. The ends were cut back, 3 bases at V and 2 bases at J, with 5 bases in the middle. The CDR3 totals 13 residues. The germline V gene encodes CDR1 KGHSH and CDR2 LQKENI. CDR3 sequence (DNA): TGTGCCAGCTCACCCGGGGGCAATCAGCCCCAGCATTTT. Its translation is CASSPGGNQPQHF. The entire variable domain, with the rest obtained from reference TRBV18 and TRBJ1-5, is as follows: NAGVMQNPRHLVRRRGQEARLRCSPMKGHSHVYWYRQLPEEGLKFMVYLQKENIIDESGMPKERFSAEFPKEGPSILRIQQVVRGDSAAYFCASSPGGNQPQHFGDGTRLSIL.

The chain links TRBV15 to TRBJ2-5; a weak D match, TRBD2 (5 bases). The germline V gene encodes CDR1 LNHNV and CDR2 YYDKDF (reference sequence). This CDR3 is built from 15 residues. Trimming removed 1 base at V and 7 bases at J, with 16 bases between. CDR3 sequence reads: CATSRAADGKGTQYF. The CDR3, as DNA: TGTGCCACCAGCAGAGCGGCGGACGGGAAGGGGACCCAGTACTTC.

This clone was found many times. The sample carries other DNA sequences with the same CDR3. V usage is TRBV29-1 and J usage is TRBJ2-7; D is possibly TRBD2 (5 bases). V was clipped by 4 bases and J by 5 bases, with 9 bases between them. This CDR3 has 11 residues. Looked up from germline, CDR1 is SQVTM and CDR2 is ANQGSEA. CDR3 in amino acids: CSVASGDEQYF. The CDR3 region has the DNA TGCAGCGTTGCGTCCGGGGACGAGCAGTACTTC.

CDR3 sequence reads: CASRVAGDRNEQFF. The CDR3 nucleotides read TGTGCCAGCAGAGTAGCGGGAGATCGCAATGAGCAGTTCTTC. V usage is TRBV25-1 and J usage is TRBJ2-1; TRBD2 matches 9 bases. Looked up from germline, CDR1 is MGHDK and CDR2 is SYGVNS. V shed 6 bases and J 6 bases; nucleotides not matched to a gene: 6. The CDR3 length is 14 residues.

About this clone itself: Other DNA sequences in the sample encode the same CDR3. The V and J genes are TRBV28 and TRBJ2-7; 8 nucleotides match TRBD1. Germline V gene data show CDR1 as MDHEN and CDR2 as SYDVKM. V lost 6 bases and J lost 4; bases outside the gene matches: 5. The CDR3 runs 13 residues. This chain's CDR3 is CASSPGTGYEQYF. The CDR3 coding sequence is TGTGCCAGCAGCCCCGGGACAGGATACGAGCAGTACTTC.

The V gene is TRBV28, the J gene TRBJ1-4, with D possibly being TRBD1 (6 bases). Trimming took off 4 bases at V and 16 bases at J, with 13 bases between the two ends. Germline CDR1 and CDR2: MDHEN and SYDVKM. The CDR3 is made up of 11 amino acids. DNA for the CDR3: TGTGCCAGCAGTTCCCCACAGGGAACGTTTTTT. Its translation is CASSSPQGTFF.

This rearrangement joins TRBV5-4 to TRBJ2-1; unclear D gene. This CDR3 is built from 13 residues. Germline loops: CDR1 SGHNT, CDR2 YYREEE (reference sequence). V lost 2 bases to trimming and J lost 1 base, with 4 bases between them. This CDR3 is CASSLGSYNEQFF. The CDR3 DNA is TGTGCCAGCAGCTTAGGATCCTACAATGAGCAGTTCTTC.

The chain has TRBV6-1 and TRBJ2-2; D might be TRBD2 (6 bases). The CDR3 sequence is 15 residues long. Germline values: CDR1 MNHNS, CDR2 SASEGT. Trimming shortened V by 6 bases and J by 4 bases, and 15 bases separated the two germline ends. CDR3 sequence reads: CASRGGGSGTGELFF. The DNA for the CDR3 is TGTGCCAGCAGGGGTGGGGGGAGTGGCACCGGGGAGCTGTTTTTT.

The chain couples TRBV9 to TRBJ2-7; 11 bases fit TRBD2. The CDR3 consists of 15 residues. From germline, CDR1 is SGDLS and CDR2 YYNGEE. V was clipped by 3 bases and J by 0 bases; unmatched bases: 2. The CDR3 loop reads CASSAGTSGSYEQYF. CDR3 bases: TGTGCCAGCAGCGCCGGGACTAGCGGCTCCTACGAGCAGTACTTC.